In its sample, the clone carrying this T cell receptor beta chain was seen a few times. Its antigen is as yet unknown. Trimming shortened V by 2 bases and J by 9 bases, and 14 bases separated the two germline ends. Germline V gene lookup returns CDR1 MNHEY and CDR2 SVGEGT. The CDR3 has 14 amino acids. The sample comes from a study of T cell responses to AZD1222 COVID-19 vaccine. Study-level results: Unmutated variant regions reportedly attract nearly half of all spike-specific TCRs. No day 14 peak samples; only post-peak repertoires were characterized. Recipients of AZD1222 seropositive at baseline numbered only 5 or 6. There were mostly white British donors and more females than males, and clonal diversity was possibly underestimated.

The method was immunoSEQ multiplex PCR; TCRdb's version includes in-frame clones alone and lacks a portion of them. Of approximately 49,000 clones detected, roughly 80% appear once; the ten largest clones hold approximately 20%. The TCR was taken from an adult in good health. The sample here was peripheral blood, taken on day 0 of MenACWY control vaccination. The chain employs TRBV6-2 or TRBV6-3 and TRBJ2-1; D unresolved. The CDR3: CASSYVDGRIEQFF. CDR3 bases: TGTGCCAGCAGTTACGTCGATGGTAGGATTGAGCAGTTCTTC.